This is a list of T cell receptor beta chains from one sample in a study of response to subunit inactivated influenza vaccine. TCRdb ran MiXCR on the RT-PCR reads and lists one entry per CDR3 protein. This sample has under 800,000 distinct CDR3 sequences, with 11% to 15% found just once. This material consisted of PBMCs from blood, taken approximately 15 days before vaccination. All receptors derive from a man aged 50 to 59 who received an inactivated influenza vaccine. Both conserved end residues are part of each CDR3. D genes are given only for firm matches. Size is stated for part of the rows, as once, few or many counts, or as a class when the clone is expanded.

CDR3aa: CASSVAGQETQYF
CDR3nt: TGTGCCAGCAGCGTAGCGGGGCAAGAGACCCAGTACTTC
v_gene: TRBV9
d_gene: .
j_gene: TRBJ2-5
abundance: .

CDR3aa: CATSTRQGSYNEQFF
CDR3nt: TGTGCCACCAGCACCCGACAGGGCTCCTACAATGAGCAGTTCTTC
v_gene: TRBV15
d_gene: TRBD1
j_gene: TRBJ2-1
abundance: few

CDR3aa: CASSGGEAADTQYF
CDR3nt: TGTGCCAGCAGTGGCGGGGAGGCGGCAGATACGCAGTATTTT
v_gene: TRBV28
d_gene: .
j_gene: TRBJ2-3
abundance: few

CDR3aa: CASTRQEQETQYF
CDR3nt: TGTGCCAGCACACGACAGGAACAAGAGACCCAGTACTTC
v_gene: TRBV12-3/TRBV12-4
d_gene: .
j_gene: TRBJ2-5
abundance: .

CDR3aa: CASSQDWRARDDTQYF
CDR3nt: TGTGCCAGCAGCCAAGACTGGCGCGCGCGAGACGATACGCAGTATTTT
v_gene: TRBV3-1
d_gene: .
j_gene: TRBJ2-3
abundance: .

CDR3aa: CASSLLSGAEAFF
CDR3nt: TGCGCCAGCAGCTTGCTTTCGGGAGCTGAAGCTTTCTTT
v_gene: TRBV5-1
d_gene: .
j_gene: TRBJ1-1
abundance: .

CDR3aa: CAISESTPGEAYEQYF
CDR3nt: TGTGCCATCAGTGAGTCGACTCCCGGCGAGGCCTACGAGCAGTACTTC
v_gene: TRBV10-3
d_gene: .
j_gene: TRBJ2-7
abundance: few

CDR3aa: CASSTGGGTGELFF
CDR3nt: TGTGCCAGCAGTACAGGGGGCGGCACCGGGGAGCTGTTTTTT
v_gene: TRBV12-3/TRBV12-4
d_gene: TRBD1
j_gene: TRBJ2-2
abundance: many

CDR3aa: CASRDRRGTVSGNTIYF
CDR3nt: TGTGCCAGCAGGGACCGCCGTGGGACAGTCTCTGGAAACACCATATATTTT
v_gene: TRBV4-2
d_gene: TRBD1
j_gene: TRBJ1-3
abundance: .

CDR3aa: CAISSTSGGAGDTQYF
CDR3nt: TGTGCCATCAGCTCCACTAGCGGGGGGGCCGGAGATACGCAGTATTTT
v_gene: TRBV7-2
d_gene: TRBD2
j_gene: TRBJ2-3
abundance: .

CDR3aa: CASSLGLEYEQFF
CDR3nt: TGTGCCAGCAGCCTAGGTCTGGAATATGAGCAGTTCTTC
v_gene: TRBV7-2
d_gene: .
j_gene: TRBJ2-1
abundance: many

CDR3aa: CASSQLAGESLNIQYF
CDR3nt: TGCGCCAGCAGCCAATTAGCGGGAGAAAGCTTAAACATTCAGTACTTC
v_gene: TRBV4-3
d_gene: TRBD2
j_gene: TRBJ2-4
abundance: .

CDR3aa: CSATGTGVPETQYF
CDR3nt: TGCAGTGCAACCGGGACAGGGGTTCCAGAGACCCAGTACTTC
v_gene: TRBV20-1
d_gene: TRBD1
j_gene: TRBJ2-5
abundance: few

CDR3aa: CASRPPGTEAFF
CDR3nt: TGTGCCAGCAGGCCACCGGGGACTGAAGCTTTCTTT
v_gene: TRBV6-2/TRBV6-3
d_gene: .
j_gene: TRBJ1-1
abundance: few

CDR3aa: CASSLQGEPYGYTF
CDR3nt: TGTGCCAGCAGCTTGCAGGGGGAACCTTATGGCTACACCTTC
v_gene: TRBV5-6
d_gene: TRBD1
j_gene: TRBJ1-2
abundance: .

CDR3aa: CASSYSGLRPQETQYF
CDR3nt: TGTGCCAGCAGTTACTCGGGTTTGCGTCCCCAAGAGACCCAGTACTTC
v_gene: TRBV6-2/TRBV6-3
d_gene: .
j_gene: TRBJ2-5
abundance: .

CDR3aa: CASSLDGGTNQPQHF
CDR3nt: TGTGCCAGCAGCTTGGACGGGGGCACCAATCAGCCCCAGCATTTT
v_gene: TRBV5-5
d_gene: .
j_gene: TRBJ1-5
abundance: .

CDR3aa: CSVERQGGETQYF
CDR3nt: TGCAGCGTTGAGAGACAGGGGGGAGAGACCCAGTACTTC
v_gene: TRBV29-1
d_gene: TRBD1
j_gene: TRBJ2-5
abundance: .

CDR3aa: CASSWRQGEVYEQYF
CDR3nt: TGTGCCAGCAGCTGGAGACAGGGAGAGGTCTACGAGCAGTACTTC
v_gene: TRBV5-6
d_gene: TRBD1
j_gene: TRBJ2-7
abundance: few

CDR3aa: CSAYTGTSSYEQYF
CDR3nt: TGCAGTGCTTATACCGGGACTAGCTCTTACGAGCAGTACTTC
v_gene: TRBV20-1
d_gene: TRBD2
j_gene: TRBJ2-7
abundance: .

CDR3aa: CATSGQGGQPQHF
CDR3nt: TGTGCCACCTCCGGACAGGGAGGTCAGCCCCAGCATTTT
v_gene: TRBV24-1
d_gene: TRBD1
j_gene: TRBJ1-5
abundance: .

CDR3aa: CASSIGRTEAFF
CDR3nt: TGTGCCAGCAGTATAGGGAGGACTGAAGCTTTCTTT
v_gene: TRBV2
d_gene: .
j_gene: TRBJ1-1
abundance: few

CDR3aa: CASSNLEDTYGYTF
CDR3nt: TGTGCCAGCAGTAATCTTGAGGACACCTATGGCTACACCTTC
v_gene: TRBV6-1
d_gene: .
j_gene: TRBJ1-2
abundance: few

CDR3aa: CASSLVTPEAFF
CDR3nt: TGTGCCAGCAGCTTGGTGACACCTGAAGCTTTCTTT
v_gene: TRBV7-2
d_gene: .
j_gene: TRBJ1-1
abundance: .